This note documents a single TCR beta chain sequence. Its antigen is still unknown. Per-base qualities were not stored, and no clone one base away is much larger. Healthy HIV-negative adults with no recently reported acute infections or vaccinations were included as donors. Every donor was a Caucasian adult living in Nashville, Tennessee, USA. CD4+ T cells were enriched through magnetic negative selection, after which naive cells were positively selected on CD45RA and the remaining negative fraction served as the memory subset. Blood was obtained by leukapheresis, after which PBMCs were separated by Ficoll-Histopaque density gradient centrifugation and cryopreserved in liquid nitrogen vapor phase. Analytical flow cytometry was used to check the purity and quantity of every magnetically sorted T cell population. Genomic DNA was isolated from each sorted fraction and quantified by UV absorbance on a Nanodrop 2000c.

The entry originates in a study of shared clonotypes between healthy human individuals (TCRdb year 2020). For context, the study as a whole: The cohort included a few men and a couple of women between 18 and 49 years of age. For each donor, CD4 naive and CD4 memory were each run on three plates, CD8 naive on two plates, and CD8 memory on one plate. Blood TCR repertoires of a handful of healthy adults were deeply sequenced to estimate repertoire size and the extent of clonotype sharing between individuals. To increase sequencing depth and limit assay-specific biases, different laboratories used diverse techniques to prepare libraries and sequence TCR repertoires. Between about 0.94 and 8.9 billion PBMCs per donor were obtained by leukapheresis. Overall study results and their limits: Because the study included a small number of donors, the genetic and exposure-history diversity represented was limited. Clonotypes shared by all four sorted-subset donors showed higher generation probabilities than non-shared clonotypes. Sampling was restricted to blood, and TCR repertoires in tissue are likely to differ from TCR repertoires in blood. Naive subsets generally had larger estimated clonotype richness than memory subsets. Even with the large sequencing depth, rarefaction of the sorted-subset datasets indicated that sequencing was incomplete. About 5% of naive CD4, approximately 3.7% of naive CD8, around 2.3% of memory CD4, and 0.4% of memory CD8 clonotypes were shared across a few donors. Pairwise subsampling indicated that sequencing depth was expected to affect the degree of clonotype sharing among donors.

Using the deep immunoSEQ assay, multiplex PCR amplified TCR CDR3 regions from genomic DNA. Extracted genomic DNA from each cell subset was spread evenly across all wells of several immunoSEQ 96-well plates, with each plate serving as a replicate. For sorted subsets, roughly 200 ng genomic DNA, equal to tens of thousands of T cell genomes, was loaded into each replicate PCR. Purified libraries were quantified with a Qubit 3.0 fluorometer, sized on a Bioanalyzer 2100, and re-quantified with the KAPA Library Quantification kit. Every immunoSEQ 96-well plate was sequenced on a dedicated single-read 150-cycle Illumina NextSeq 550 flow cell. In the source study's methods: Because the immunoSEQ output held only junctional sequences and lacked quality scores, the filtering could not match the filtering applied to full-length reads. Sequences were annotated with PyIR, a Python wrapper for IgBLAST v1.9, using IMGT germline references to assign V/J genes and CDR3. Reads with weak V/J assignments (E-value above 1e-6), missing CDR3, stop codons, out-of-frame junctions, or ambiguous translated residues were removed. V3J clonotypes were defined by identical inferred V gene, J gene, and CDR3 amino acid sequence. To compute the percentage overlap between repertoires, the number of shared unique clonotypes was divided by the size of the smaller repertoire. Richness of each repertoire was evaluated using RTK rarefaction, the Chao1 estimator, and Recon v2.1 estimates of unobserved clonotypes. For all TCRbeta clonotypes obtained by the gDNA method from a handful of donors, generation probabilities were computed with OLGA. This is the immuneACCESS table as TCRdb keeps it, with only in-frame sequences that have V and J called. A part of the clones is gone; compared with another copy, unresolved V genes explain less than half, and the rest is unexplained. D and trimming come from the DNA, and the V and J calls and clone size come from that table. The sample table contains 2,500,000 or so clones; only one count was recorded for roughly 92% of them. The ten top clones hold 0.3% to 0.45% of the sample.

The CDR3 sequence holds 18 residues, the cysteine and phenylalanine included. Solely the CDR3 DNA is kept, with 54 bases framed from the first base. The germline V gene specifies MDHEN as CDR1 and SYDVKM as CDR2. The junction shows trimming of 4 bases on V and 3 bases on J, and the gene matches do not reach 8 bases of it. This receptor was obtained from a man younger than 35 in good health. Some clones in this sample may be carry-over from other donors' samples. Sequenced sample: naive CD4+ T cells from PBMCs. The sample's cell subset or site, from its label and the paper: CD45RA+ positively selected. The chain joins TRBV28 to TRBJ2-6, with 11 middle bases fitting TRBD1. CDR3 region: CASSSPGQGVGGANVLTF. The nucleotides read TGTGCCAGCAGTTCGCCGGGACAGGGGGTCGGTGGGGCCAACGTCCTGACTTTC. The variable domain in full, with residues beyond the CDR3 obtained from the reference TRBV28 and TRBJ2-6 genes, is DVKVTQSSRYLVKRTGEKVFLECVQDMDHENMFWYRQDPGLGLRLIYFSYDVKMKEKGDIPEGYSVSREKKERFSLILESASTNQTSMYLCASSSPGQGVGGANVLTFGAGSRLTVL.